The text below deals with one T cell receptor beta chain. The antigen remains undetermined. The data originate from a study of cytomegalovirus exposure and HLA in healthy donors. Study-level information: Drawn from HLA-typed donors, around 85 million unique TCRs were held in an early data release.

PCR employed 60 Vbeta and 13 Jbeta primers. The table came from immunoSEQ multiplex PCR; TCRdb's copy has only in-frame clones and leaves some out. Among about 99,000 clones listed, roughly 80% were seen once. The CDR3 loop spans 17 amino acids. Trimming removed 4 bases from V and 6 bases from J; junction bases left unmatched: 10. Germline CDR1 and CDR2: SGHRS and YFSETQ. Study conclusions and caveats: In an earlier analysis, most TCR beta V segments were productive about 90% or about 30% of the time.

V and J are TRBV5-1 and TRBJ2-1; the match to TRBD2 covers 13 bases. This clonotype originated in a man between 50 and 59 years old in good health and CMV-seropositive. Sequencing input: PBMCs. The CDR3 DNA sequence: TGCGCCAGCAGCCAAGGACTAGCGGGAGATTTGTCCAATGAGCAGTTCTTC. This codes for CASSQGLAGDLSNEQFF.